A single sample gave rise to the 12 T cell receptor beta chains below, sequenced in a study of vaccination and CD4 T cells after COVID-19. Once obtained from cultured CD4+ T cells, the DNA was sequenced using the Oncomine TCR Beta short-read assay. TCRdb fed the PCR reads into MiXCR, producing one record per CDR3 protein. The sample has about 8,600 distinct CDR3 sequences; about 43% are singletons. As to treatment: roughly 10-day PBMC culture with coronavirus spike peptide pools or control peptides (ViraFEST assay). CD4+ T cells that came from the unexposed donor were collected before the COVID-19 pandemic (2011-2018). These receptors' antigens are unknown. The sample comprised CD4+ T cells from blood, cultured in vitro. Receptor source: a human donor in good health.

V is TRBV19 and J is TRBJ1-1; TRBD1 agrees at 8 bases. The CDR3 has 15 amino acids. Germline lookup yields CDR1 LNHDA and CDR2 SQIVND (reference sequence). V shed 5 bases and J 8 bases; nucleotides not matched to a gene: 13. CDR3 nucleotide sequence: TGTGCCAGTAGTCCTCTACCGGGACAGGCAGCAGAAGCTTTCTTT. It specifies CASSPLPGQAAEAFF.

The chain uses TRBV20-1 and TRBJ2-3, with TRBD2 identical over 11 bases. The CDR3 has 15 residues. V lost 1 base, J lost 3 bases, and 3 bases stayed unmatched. Germline V CDR1 and CDR2: DFQATT, SNEGSKA (reference sequence). CDR3 sequence (DNA): TGCAGTGCTAGAGCGCTAGCGGGAGGAACAGATACGCAGTATTTT. Translation gives CSARALAGGTDTQYF.

The rearrangement uses TRBV6-1 and TRBJ2-2; D possibly corresponds to TRBD2 (5 bases). Between the trimmed V and J ends, which lost 11 bases and 0 bases, there was a span of 7 bases. The CDR3 runs 12 residues. The germline V gene encodes CDR1 MNHNS and CDR2 SASEGT. CDR3 in amino acids: CALEANTGELFF. CDR3 sequence (DNA): TGTGCCTTGGAGGCGAACACCGGGGAGCTGTTTTTT.

This clonotype was counted a few times. The chain employs TRBV11-2 and TRBJ1-2; TRBD1 matches at 8 bases. Germline CDR1 and CDR2: SGHAT and FQNNGV. CDR3 length: 13 amino acids. After removal of 6 bases from V and 4 bases from J, the junction contained 4 bases not matched to a gene. DNA of the CDR3: TGTGCCAGCAGGCATGACAGGGGCTATGGCTACACCTTC. Protein: CASRHDRGYGYTF.

The chain carries TRBV18 and TRBJ2-5; D might be TRBD2 (5 bases). The CDR3 has 13 amino acids. The V and J ends lost 4 bases and 3 bases respectively, with 9 bases between them. Germline V gives CDR1 KGHSH, CDR2 LQKENI. The chain's CDR3 is CASSLDLEETQYF. The CDR3 DNA sequence: TGTGCCAGCTCACTGGACTTGGAAGAGACCCAGTACTTC.

The genes are TRBV11-2 and TRBJ2-7; no clear D. Germline CDR1 and CDR2: SGHAT and FQNNGV. With 0 bases removed from V and 3 bases from J, the gap between germline ends came to 12 bases. The CDR3 runs 15 residues. DNA for the CDR3: TGTGCCAGCAGCTTAGATCCCACAGACCGCTACGAGCAGTACTTC. Translated: CASSLDPTDRYEQYF.

This sequence joins TRBV12-3 or TRBV12-4 and TRBJ1-1; D may be TRBD1 (5 bases). V was shortened by 2 bases and J by 3 bases, with 7 bases between the two germline ends. The CDR3 is made up of 13 amino acids. DNA for the CDR3: TGTGCCAGCAGTTTACGACAGTACACTGAAGCTTTCTTT. Its translation is CASSLRQYTEAFF.

The rearrangement links TRBV7-9 to TRBJ1-2; D uncertain. Germline lookup yields CDR1 SEHNR and CDR2 FQNEAQ (reference sequence). This CDR3 comprises 11 residues. The V and J ends lost 8 bases and 3 bases respectively, with 7 bases between them. The CDR3 DNA reads as TGTGCCAGCGGCCCTTACTATGGCTACACCTTC. Translating it yields CASGPYYGYTF.

The chain employs TRBV25-1 and TRBJ1-5; the D gene is possibly TRBD1 (5 bases). Trimming took off 4 bases at V and 1 base at J, with 17 bases between the two ends. Germline V gives CDR1 MGHDK, CDR2 SYGVNS. The CDR3 covers 17 residues. The CDR3 reads CASSGIGQGGSNQPQHF. For the CDR3, the DNA is TGTGCCAGCAGTGGAATTGGGCAGGGAGGAAGCAATCAGCCCCAGCATTTT.

The chain has TRBV5-1 and TRBJ1-2; tentative D call: TRBD1 (5 bases). The CDR3 loop spans 12 amino acids. Germline CDR1 and CDR2: SGHRS and YFSETQ. Trimming left V 2 bases short and J 8 bases short, with 10 bases between. The CDR3 is CASSLGTGGYTF. DNA of the CDR3: TGCGCCAGCAGCTTAGGGACTGGAGGCTACACCTTC.

The V call is TRBV7-9, the J call TRBJ2-3; possible D gene TRBD2, 6 bases. The CDR3 is 13 residues long. Germline loops: CDR1 SEHNR, CDR2 FQNEAQ (reference sequence). V was shortened by 1 base and J by 7 bases, with 9 bases between the two germline ends. This CDR3 reads CASSLDGGHTQYF. DNA of the CDR3: TGTGCCAGCAGCTTAGACGGGGGTCATACGCAGTATTTT.

J is TRBJ2-5 and V is TRBV15; D gene unclear. The CDR3 sequence is 15 residues long. Deletions cut 0 bases from V and 5 bases from J, with 13 bases between. In germline, CDR1 is LNHNV, CDR2 YYDKDF (reference sequence). This CDR3 is CATSRDLMVEETQYF. The CDR3 coding sequence is TGTGCCACCAGCAGAGATCTTATGGTAGAGGAGACCCAGTACTTC.